The next 22 T cell receptor beta chains were all read from a single sample in a study of T cells in Graves' hyperthyroidism and ophthalmopathy. The CDR3 regions of TCR beta were amplified from RNA transcripts. Carried out on the TCR CDR3, a first-round RT-PCR used the HTBI primer set. MiXCR was run by TCRdb on the multiplex PCR reads, yielding one entry per CDR3 protein. Among some 690,000 distinct CDR3 sequences, roughly 17% were seen once, and the ten largest hold around 15%. Sequences were obtained from blood. Receptors were obtained from a man in his fifties or sixties with Graves' hyperthyroidism.

About this clonotype itself: Since a much larger clone is just one base distant, this may be a read error. The chain uses TRBV7-2 and TRBJ1-1; a possible D gene is TRBD1 (5 bases). CDR1 is SGHTA and CDR2 is FQGNSA in the germline V gene. The CDR3 consists of 13 residues. This CDR3 is CAGSPGTEREAFF. CDR3 sequence (DNA): TGTGCCGGCAGCCCCGGGACCGAACGTGAAGCTTTCTTT.

The chain combines TRBV7-9 with TRBJ1-3; D may be TRBD1 (6 bases). In germline, CDR1 is SEHNR, CDR2 FQNEAQ (reference sequence). Trimming cost V 5 bases and J 0 bases, with 23 bases left between them. This CDR3 spans 19 amino acids. CDR3 DNA: TGTGCCAGCAGCCGTTCGGGGACACCTACTGCAATCTCTGGAAACACCATATATTTT. This sequence encodes CASSRSGTPTAISGNTIYF.

The chain joins TRBV4-1 to TRBJ2-2, with 7 bases that match TRBD2. There are 14 residues in the CDR3. CDR1 MGHRA and CDR2 YSYEKL come from the germline V gene. J lost 7 bases, V lost 3 bases, and 5 bases had no gene match. The CDR3 region is CASSQREGGGELFF. The CDR3 DNA sequence: TGCGCCAGCAGCCAGAGGGAGGGCGGCGGGGAGCTGTTTTTT.

The chain links TRBV5-1 to TRBJ2-3; D possibly matches TRBD1 or TRBD2 (5 bases each). The CDR3 totals 14 residues. V shed 1 base and J shed 4 bases, with 10 bases lying between them. Looked up from germline, CDR1 is SGHRS and CDR2 is YFSETQ. Written as DNA, the CDR3 is TGCGCCAGCAGCTTGCCGGGGCCCGCAGATACGCAGTATTTT. Encoded protein: CASSLPGPADTQYF.

This clonotype was observed many times. The chain couples TRBV14 to TRBJ2-1; tentatively, D is TRBD2 (6 bases). Germline V gene data show CDR1 as SGHDN and CDR2 as FVKESK. This CDR3 is built from 16 residues. Trimming removed 3 bases at V and 9 bases at J, with 21 bases between. CDR3 in amino acids: CASSHLFSGRGGEQFF. The CDR3 DNA sequence: TGTGCCAGCAGCCACCTCTTCAGCGGTCGGGGAGGTGAGCAGTTCTTC.

This clonotype was detected many times. The V gene is TRBV6-1, the J gene TRBJ1-1; D is perhaps TRBD1 (6 bases). The CDR3 is 16 amino acids. The germline CDR1 and CDR2 sequences are MNHNS and SASEGT. The V gene lost 4 bases and the J gene lost 0 bases, with 15 bases spanning the gap. CDR3 region: CASSGGGGRLNTEAFF. DNA of the CDR3: TGTGCCAGCAGTGGCGGGGGGGGGCGCTTGAACACTGAAGCTTTCTTT.

The genes are TRBV29-1 and TRBJ2-1, with D unresolved. V dropped 3 bases and J dropped 2 bases, with 5 bases sitting between them. Germline CDR1 is SQVTM and CDR2 is ANQGSEA. The CDR3 is 12 amino acids. The CDR3 DNA is TGCAGCGTTGACAGAACCTACAATGAGCAGTTCTTC. Its translation: CSVDRTYNEQFF.

This clonotype was seen only a few times. The J gene is TRBJ2-7, the V gene TRBV27; 10 bases line up with TRBD2. The germline V gene has CDR1 MNHEY and CDR2 SMNVEV (reference sequence). The CDR3 is 15 amino acids. Trimming removed 1 base from V and 5 bases from J; junction bases left unmatched: 5. This CDR3 is CASSLYLAGADEQYF. In nucleotides, the CDR3 is TGTGCCAGCAGTTTATACCTAGCGGGAGCCGACGAGCAGTACTTC.

This clonotype was observed many times. This chain links TRBV28 with TRBJ1-5, with D perhaps matching TRBD1 (5 bases). The V end lost 11 bases, the J end lost 0 bases, and 17 bases lay between the germline ends. This CDR3 is 15 amino acids long. Germline V gene lookup returns CDR1 MDHEN and CDR2 SYDVKM. The CDR3 DNA follows: TGTGCCGCCGCGACAGCCCGCAATAGCAATCAGCCCCAGCATTTT. Protein: CAAATARNSNQPQHF.

V gene TRBV7-2 combines with J gene TRBJ2-5; D perhaps matches TRBD2 (7 bases). CDR3 length: 14 amino acids. Per the germline V gene, CDR1 is SGHTA and CDR2 is FQGNSA. V was clipped by 1 base and J by 5 bases, with 11 bases between them. CDR3: CASSLGGGSETQYF. The CDR3 DNA follows: TGTGCCAGCAGCTTAGGGGGGGGCTCGGAGACCCAGTACTTC.

This clonotype was seen many times. The chain couples TRBV10-2 to TRBJ1-1; the D is unclear. V dropped 7 bases and J dropped 1 base, with 10 bases sitting between them. The CDR3 extends over 13 amino acids. From germline, CDR1 is WSHSY and CDR2 SAAADI. CDR3 DNA sequence: TGCGCCAGCAACCTGGACGGGAACACTGAAGCTTTCTTT. Its protein is CASNLDGNTEAFF.

The genes are TRBV20-1 and TRBJ2-2, with 10 bases aligning to TRBD2. The CDR3 sequence is 17 residues long. CDR1 is DFQATT and CDR2 is SNEGSKA in the germline V gene (reference sequence). V gave up 0 bases and J gave up 1 base; unmatched junction bases: 5. In DNA, the CDR3 is TGCAGTGCTAGAGATCTACTAGCGGGGAGGAACACCGGGGAGCTGTTTTTT. This sequence encodes CSARDLLAGRNTGELFF.

In regard to this clonotype: Given a much more abundant clone one base away, this may be a read error. The V gene is TRBV7-3, the J gene TRBJ2-2; D unresolved. This CDR3 contains 14 residues. Germline loops: CDR1 SGHTA, CDR2 FQGTGA. CDR3 sequence: CASSGSRNTGQLFF. Here the CDR3 DNA reads TGTGCCAGCAGCGGGTCTCGGAACACCGGGCAGCTGTTTTTT.

This clonotype appeared many times. The chain is built from TRBV28 and TRBJ1-1; the D gene is possibly TRBD1 (5 bases). V was trimmed by 6 bases and J by 1 base, leaving 12 bases between them. Germline V gives CDR1 MDHEN, CDR2 SYDVKM. The CDR3 is made up of 14 amino acids. The CDR3 coding sequence is TGTGCCAGCAGACCCGGGACGCAGAACACTGAAGCTTTCTTT. Residues: CASRPGTQNTEAFF.

J is TRBJ2-7 and V is TRBV28, with D hard to call. Deletions cut 4 bases from V and 6 bases from J, with 10 bases between. This CDR3 region has 12 residues. Germline lookup yields CDR1 MDHEN and CDR2 SYDVKM. The CDR3: CASSSHTCEQYF. The CDR3 bases are TGTGCCAGCAGTTCCCATACCTGCGAGCAGTACTTC. The full variable domain, its missing parts supplied by reference TRBV28 and TRBJ2-7, is DVKVTQSSRYLVKRTGEKVFLECVQDMDHENMFWYRQDPGLGLRLIYFSYDVKMKEKGDIPEGYSVSREKKERFSLILESASTNQTSMYLCASSSHTCEQYFGPGTRLTVT.

This clonotype came up a few times. The chain links TRBV29-1 to TRBJ2-1; D is undetermined. V was pared by 0 bases and J by 8 bases, with 14 bases between. Germline CDR1 SQVTM, CDR2 ANQGSEA. The CDR3 sequence is 14 residues long. CDR3 nucleotide sequence: TGCAGCGTTGAAGATCGGATGGCTCGGGATGAGCAGTTCTTC. This encodes CSVEDRMARDEQFF.

Written as DNA, the CDR3 is TGTGCCAGTAGTCAATGGGGACGCACAGATACGCAGTATTTT. It codes for CASSQWGRTDTQYF. The J gene is TRBJ2-3, the V gene TRBV19, with D perhaps being TRBD1 or TRBD2 (5 bases each). V was pared by 5 bases and J by 1 base, with 10 bases between. CDR3 length: 14 amino acids. Germline lookup yields CDR1 LNHDA and CDR2 SQIVND (reference sequence).

This clonotype was observed at least ten times. This chain uses TRBV15 with TRBJ2-7; D remains ambiguous. The CDR3 length is 15 residues. CDR1 and CDR2 from the germline V gene are LNHNV and YYDKDF (reference sequence). Trimming cost V 0 bases and J 2 bases, with 11 bases left between them. CDR3 amino acids: CATSRDTSAPYEQYF. CDR3 DNA: TGTGCCACCAGCAGAGATACCTCCGCCCCCTACGAGCAGTACTTC.

This clonotype appeared many times. J is TRBJ1-1 and V is TRBV9, with D possibly matching TRBD1 (5 bases). With 3 bases removed from V and 4 bases from J, the gap between germline ends came to 16 bases. Per germline, CDR1 SGDLS and CDR2 YYNGEE. CDR3 length: 15 residues. CDR3 sequence reads: CASSADLGGFTEAFF. In DNA form, the CDR3 reads TGTGCCAGCAGCGCGGACCTCGGGGGATTCACTGAAGCTTTCTTT.

The chain is built from TRBV10-2 and TRBJ2-7; weak D call: TRBD2 (6 bases). CDR1 WSHSY and CDR2 SAAADI come from the germline V gene. The length of the CDR3 is 13 residues. The ends were cut back, 7 bases at V and 0 bases at J, with 10 bases in the middle. CDR3 DNA: TGCGCCAGCAACCGGGACTTCTCCTACGAGCAGTACTTC. Its protein is CASNRDFSYEQYF.

The chain links TRBV7-9 to TRBJ1-5; D is perhaps TRBD1 (6 bases). The length of the CDR3 is 15 residues. Germline lookup yields CDR1 SEHNR and CDR2 FQNEAQ (reference sequence). Trimming stripped 4 bases from V and 3 bases from J, with 13 bases between. The CDR3 DNA is TGTGCCAGCAGCTCACAGGGAGAACCCAATCAGCCCCAGCATTTT. The encoded protein is CASSSQGEPNQPQHF.

This clonotype was observed a handful of times. The junction and the germline gene differ at one end; a read error may be behind it. The chain combines TRBV29-1 with TRBJ2-1, with 9 nucleotides matching TRBD1. The CDR3 length is 14 residues. CDR1 and CDR2 (germline): SQVTM, ANQGSEA. CDR3 in DNA: TGCAGCGTTGCTGGGACAGGGAATGGTGGGGAGCAGTCCTTC. Its protein is CSVAGTGNGGEQSF.